This T cell receptor beta chain was identified in a study of PD-1 blockade in classical Hodgkin lymphoma. Findings and caveats of the study: Nothing has yet pinned down what causes the repertoire differences, possibly disease activity or prior therapy. It was among complete responders that baseline diversity resembled that of newly diagnosed patients.

There was relapse after autologous stem cell transplantation in every patient, and there was variation in brentuximab vedotin exposure. Assay: immunoSEQ multiplex PCR; the TCRdb copy retains only in-frame clones and omits some. The profile shows roughly 40,000 clones, over 70% of them singletons. Per germline, CDR1 MNHNY and CDR2 SVGAGI (reference sequence). Trimming removed 2 bases from V and 7 bases from J; junction bases left unmatched: 10. This CDR3 contains 16 residues. As to this clone: Its antigen remains unidentified.

The chain combines TRBV6-6 with TRBJ1-3, with 8 bases fitting TRBD1. The sample in question was peripheral blood mononuclear cells (PBMCs), obtained at baseline. This TCR was recovered from a human donor with classical Hodgkin lymphoma. In nucleotides, the CDR3 is TGTGCCAGCAGTTACCCCGGACAGGGTAGTGGGAACACCATATATTTT. It codes for CASSYPGQGSGNTIYF.